Listed below are T cell receptor beta chains from one sample, sequenced in a study of low-dose radiotherapy and immunotherapy resistance in tumors. TCRdb called the reads again in MiXCR, with one record for every CDR3 protein. The data contain nearly 95,000 distinct CDR3 sequences, more than 7.5% of them singletons. Material: PBMCs, obtained before treatment. The source of these receptors is a male donor with prostate cancer. The CDR3 runs from the conserved cysteine through the conserved F or W. A D gene is named only where the DNA matches it firmly. Size values are once, few and many counts, or a class for expanded clones, and some rows have none.

v_call	clone_size	j_call	d_call	cdr3_nt	cdr3_aa
TRBV28	many	TRBJ2-1	TRBD1	TGTGCCAGCAGTTTGGCCGGGACAGGGTACAATGAGCAGTTCTTC	CASSLAGTGYNEQFF
TRBV27	many	TRBJ1-6	TRBD1	TGTGCCAGCAGTCGAGACAGGGGCTACAATTCACCCCTCCACTTT	CASSRDRGYNSPLHF
TRBV21-1	many	TRBJ2-1	.	TGTGCCGGCCTCGGTGGCGGCAATGAGCAGTTCTTC	CAGLGGGNEQFF
TRBV6-6	many	TRBJ1-1	.	TGTGCCAGCAAGAGGAGTTGGGGCAGCCAAAACACTGAAGCTTTCTTT	CASKRSWGSQNTEAFF
TRBV5-1	many	TRBJ2-3	TRBD2	TGCGCCAGCAGCTTGGCCGGACTAGCGGGAGGAGAAAATACGCAGTATTTT	CASSLAGLAGGENTQYF
TRBV28	many	TRBJ2-5	TRBD1	TGTGCCAGCAGTTCCGGAAGGGACAGGGGAGAGACCCAGTACTTC	CASSSGRDRGETQYF
TRBV20-1	.	TRBJ2-1	TRBD2	TGCAGTGCTCCGACTAGCGGGAGAGGAGATGAGCAGTTCTTC	CSAPTSGRGDEQFF
TRBV7-2	many	TRBJ1-4	.	TGTGCCAGCAGCTTAGTACGGAATAATGAAAAACTGTTTTTT	CASSLVRNNEKLFF
TRBV27	.	TRBJ2-6	.	TGTGCCAGCAGCCCCGGTTCCAACGTCCTGACTTTC	CASSPGSNVLTF
TRBV20-1	many	TRBJ1-5	.	TGCAGTGCTAGAGAGTCGGACGACGGTCAGCCCCAGCATTTT	CSARESDDGQPQHF
TRBV18	many	TRBJ2-7	TRBD2	TGTGCCAGCTCCCTTTCCCCAGCGGGAGGGCCAGGGCAGTACTTC	CASSLSPAGGPGQYF
TRBV5-5	.	TRBJ1-1	TRBD1	TGTGCCAGCAGCTCCGGACAGGGGGCCGCTTTCTTT	CASSSGQGAAFF
TRBV19	many	TRBJ1-5	.	TGTGCCAGTAGTATAGACGGTGACAGGTTCCGTCAGCCCCAGCATTTT	CASSIDGDRFRQPQHF
TRBV11-3	many	TRBJ2-1	.	TGTGCCAGCAGCTTAGGGTACAATGAGCAGTTCTTC	CASSLGYNEQFF
TRBV7-2	many	TRBJ2-1	TRBD2	TGTGCCAGCAGCGGGGGACTAGGCAATGAGCAGTTCTTC	CASSGGLGNEQFF
TRBV1	many	TRBJ2-7	.	TGCACCAGCAGACTTCTAGGCGGCCGAGAGCTTTACGAGCAGTACTTC	CTSRLLGGRELYEQYF
TRBV7-2	many	TRBJ1-2	.	TGTGCCAGCAGCTCCCAGCTGGTTGGCTACACCTTC	CASSSQLVGYTF
TRBV12-3/TRBV12-4	many	TRBJ2-1	TRBD2	TGTGCCAGCAGTTTAAATAGCGGGAGGGGTGAGCAGTTCTTC	CASSLNSGRGEQFF
TRBV5-1	many	TRBJ2-6	TRBD1	TGCGCCAGCAGCTCCGGACAGGGGACCGGGGCCAACGTCCTGACTTTC	CASSSGQGTGANVLTF
TRBV29-1	many	TRBJ1-1	.	TGCAGCGCCTCGGGGAGCCTTGAAGCTTTCTTT	CSASGSLEAFF
TRBV6-8	many	TRBJ2-1	.	TGTGCCAGCAGCTCCCCAGGGCATGAGCAGTTCTTC	CASSSPGHEQFF
TRBV18	many	TRBJ2-7	.	TGTGCCAGCTCACCGTCAGAGGGAGCCTACGAGCAGTACTTC	CASSPSEGAYEQYF
TRBV6-2/TRBV6-3	.	TRBJ2-1	.	TGTGCCAGCAGGCCCGACGGGGGACCTGGGGAGCAGTTCTTC	CASRPDGGPGEQFF
TRBV29-1	many	TRBJ2-1	TRBD2	TGCAGCGTTGAACCTAGCGGGTGGGGCAATGAGCAGTTCTTC	CSVEPSGWGNEQFF
TRBV30	many	TRBJ1-5	.	TGTGCCTGGAGTGTACGAGGGGTGAATCAGCCCCAGCATTTT	CAWSVRGVNQPQHF
TRBV10-3	many	TRBJ1-1	TRBD1	TGTGCCATCAGTGAGTCGGCCGCGGGACAGGGTGAAGCTTTCTTT	CAISESAAGQGEAFF
TRBV20-1	many	TRBJ2-1	.	TGCAGTGCTAGAGTGGGCGGGGACTACAATGAGCAGTTCTTC	CSARVGGDYNEQFF
TRBV4-1	few	TRBJ2-3	.	TGCGCCAGCAGCCAAGCCGCTAGCACAGATACGCAGTATTTT	CASSQAASTDTQYF
TRBV12-3/TRBV12-4	many	TRBJ2-1	.	TGTGCCAGCAGTTCCCGAGGTAGCGTCAATGAGCAGTTCTTC	CASSSRGSVNEQFF
TRBV6-8	.	TRBJ2-7	.	TGTGCCAGCAGAGCTTCTGCCAGCTCCTACGAGCAGTACTTC	CASRASASSYEQYF
TRBV20-1	many	TRBJ2-1	TRBD2	TGCAGTGCTAGAACCCTAGCGGGAGCCAATGAGCAGTTCTTC	CSARTLAGANEQFF
TRBV12-3/TRBV12-4	many	TRBJ2-3	.	TGTGCCAGTGTGCAGACAACTAGCACAGATACGCAGTATTTT	CASVQTTSTDTQYF
TRBV27	many	TRBJ1-1	.	TGTGCCAGCAGTGGTTACAGGGCCACTGAAGCTTTCTTT	CASSGYRATEAFF
TRBV7-8	many	TRBJ2-1	.	TGTGCCAGCAGCTTAGCGACCGCCAATGAGCAGTTCTTC	CASSLATANEQFF
TRBV29-1	few	TRBJ1-5	.	TGCAGCGTGGGGGGCAGGAATCAGCCCCAGCATTTT	CSVGGRNQPQHF
TRBV7-2	many	TRBJ2-3	.	TGTGCCAGCGCAAAGAGGGGGGAGGGCACAGATACGCAGTATTTT	CASAKRGEGTDTQYF
TRBV20-1	many	TRBJ2-7	TRBD2	TGCAGTGCTAGTCCCGGGACTACCACCTACGAGCAGTACTTC	CSASPGTTTYEQYF
TRBV5-4	many	TRBJ2-1	.	TGTGCCAGCAGCTTGGCTGGTGGCAATGAGCAGTTCTTC	CASSLAGGNEQFF
TRBV20-1	many	TRBJ2-1	.	TGCAGTGCTAGAGGTTCGCCGAACAATGAGCAGTTCTTC	CSARGSPNNEQFF
TRBV24-1	many	TRBJ2-1	.	TGTGCCACCAGTATAAACAATGAGCAGTTCTTC	CATSINNEQFF
TRBV6-2/TRBV6-3	many	TRBJ1-5	.	TGTGCCAGCAGTTACAAAGGCCCGCCCCAGCATTTT	CASSYKGPPQHF
TRBV30	few	TRBJ1-5	.	TGTGCCTGGAGTGCCTATAAGAACCAGCCCCAGCATTTT	CAWSAYKNQPQHF
TRBV29-1	many	TRBJ1-1	TRBD1	TGCAGCTGTCGTGACAGGGGGGTAGGCACTGAAGCTTTCTTT	CSCRDRGVGTEAFF
TRBV7-2	many	TRBJ2-1	TRBD2	TGTGCCAGCAGCTTAAGGCAGGGACTAGCGGGAGGGCAAGGTGAGCAGTTCTTC	CASSLRQGLAGGQGEQFF
TRBV6-6	.	TRBJ2-1	.	TGTGCCAGCAGTTACTTTAGTAATGAGCAGTTCTTC	CASSYFSNEQFF
TRBV9	many	TRBJ2-2	.	TGTGCCAGCAGCGTAGCCCCCTTTCCCAGGGGTGACACCGGGGAGCTGTTTTTT	CASSVAPFPRGDTGELFF
TRBV6-6	many	TRBJ2-7	TRBD1	TGTGCCAGCAGTTACGACTGGACAGGTCGGTACGAGCAGTACTTC	CASSYDWTGRYEQYF
TRBV18	.	TRBJ2-1	.	TGTGCCAGCTCACCAGGAACCGGGCTTGGGGCCAATGAGCAGTTCTTC	CASSPGTGLGANEQFF
TRBV5-5	many	TRBJ1-2	TRBD1	TGTGCCAGCAGCAACGGGACAGGGTTTACCTATGGCTACACCTTC	CASSNGTGFTYGYTF
TRBV7-8	many	TRBJ2-1	TRBD2	TGTGCCAGCAGCCTTGACGGACTAGCCTACAATGAGCAGTTCTTC	CASSLDGLAYNEQFF
TRBV20-1	many	TRBJ2-7	.	TGCAGTGCTACCCCGGGGGCCACCTACGAGCAGTACTTC	CSATPGATYEQYF
TRBV20-1	many	TRBJ2-7	.	TGCAGTGCTAGATTTCGGGGCGGGAACTACGAGCAGTACTTC	CSARFRGGNYEQYF
TRBV12-3/TRBV12-4	many	TRBJ1-1	TRBD1	TGTGCCAGCAGTTTTAATCAGGGGGCGAACGAAGCTTTCTTT	CASSFNQGANEAFF
TRBV14	many	TRBJ2-3	TRBD1	TGTGCCAGCAGCCTGATTGGGACAGGGTCTAGCACAGATACGCAGTATTTT	CASSLIGTGSSTDTQYF